The rows below give T cell receptor beta chains drawn from one sample of a study of blood T cell repertoires in COVID-19. The data were produced by immunoSEQ multiplex PCR, yet TCRdb's version contains in-frame clones alone and is incomplete. In the table there are some 66,000 clones, about 90% of which are singletons. The sequenced material came from peripheral blood. The source of these receptors is a human donor with active COVID-19. The donor label of this sample is uncertain. CDR3s include the opening cysteine and the closing phenylalanine or tryptophan. Not all rows give a size; the values are once, few, many and, for expanded clones, a class.

V: TRBV5-1
size: NA
J: TRBJ1-4
CDR3: CASSLAGGGEKLFF

V: TRBV7-3
size: NA
J: TRBJ2-7
CDR3: CASSSTGQGANEQYF

V: TRBV10-3
size: NA
J: TRBJ2-7
CDR3: CAIPRKLVYEQYF

V: TRBV10-3
size: NA
J: TRBJ2-7
CDR3: CAISESSQVVGGYEQYF

V: TRBV5-1
size: NA
J: TRBJ2-2
CDR3: CASSPSGLTDTGELFF

V: TRBV5-6
size: NA
J: TRBJ1-1
CDR3: CASSLARLNTEAFF

V: TRBV18
size: NA
J: TRBJ1-1
CDR3: CASSSGQMNTEAFF

V: TRBV6-2/TRBV6-3
size: NA
J: TRBJ2-5
CDR3: CASSRRTSGTWETQYF

V: TRBV7-2
size: NA
J: TRBJ2-1
CDR3: CASSLVQGSNEQFF

V: TRBV30
size: NA
J: TRBJ2-7
CDR3: CACRDRVYEQYF

V: TRBV6-5
size: NA
J: TRBJ1-2
CDR3: CASFTGQGYTF

V: TRBV30
size: NA
J: TRBJ2-7
CDR3: CAWSLATYEQYF

V: TRBV7-2
size: NA
J: TRBJ2-1
CDR3: CASSPHRLATYNEQFF

V: TRBV23-1
size: NA
J: TRBJ2-2
CDR3: CASSQPQGRAGELFF

V: TRBV28
size: NA
J: TRBJ2-5
CDR3: CASSFQGKWAQYF

V: TRBV4-3
size: once
J: TRBJ2-5
CDR3: CASSASGGETQYF

V: TRBV6-5
size: NA
J: TRBJ1-6
CDR3: CASSYAGTVLHF

V: TRBV7-2
size: NA
J: TRBJ1-4
CDR3: CASSLGARVFNEKLFF

V: TRBV7-9
size: NA
J: TRBJ1-3
CDR3: CASSLGDSGYSGNTIYF

V: TRBV30
size: NA
J: TRBJ2-3
CDR3: CAWSATNPTDTQYF

V: TRBV20-1
size: NA
J: TRBJ2-7
CDR3: CSASVWGQRSYEQYF

V: TRBV7-2
size: NA
J: TRBJ1-1
CDR3: CASSPRGNTEAFF

V: TRBV2
size: NA
J: TRBJ2-5
CDR3: CASKSEPVQETQYF

V: TRBV18
size: NA
J: TRBJ2-7
CDR3: CASSPLPTGGLPNEQYF

V: TRBV7-9
size: NA
J: TRBJ1-4
CDR3: CASLPGQHEKLFF

V: TRBV14
size: once
J: TRBJ1-2
CDR3: CASSQAGRDYGYTF

V: TRBV7-2
size: NA
J: TRBJ1-1
CDR3: CASSSVGGNTEAFF

V: TRBV15
size: NA
J: TRBJ1-1
CDR3: CATSEAATTEAFF

V: TRBV18
size: few
J: TRBJ2-7
CDR3: CASSPPGGQGYHEQYF

V: TRBV28
size: NA
J: TRBJ2-6
CDR3: CATSSGANVLTF

V: TRBV28
size: NA
J: TRBJ1-2
CDR3: CASSNLYLGTGKGYTF

V: TRBV6-5
size: NA
J: TRBJ1-2
CDR3: CASRIQGIGSYGYTF

V: TRBV7-2
size: NA
J: TRBJ2-3
CDR3: CASSPTPIYRGLSDTQYF

V: TRBV5-1
size: few
J: TRBJ1-2
CDR3: CASSLGGRDSYGYTF

V: TRBV28
size: NA
J: TRBJ2-1
CDR3: CASSRTGLGYNEQFF

V: TRBV9
size: NA
J: TRBJ2-5
CDR3: CASSVAPSRSQETQYF

V: TRBV19
size: NA
J: TRBJ2-7
CDR3: CASSPLAGGLEQYF

V: TRBV19
size: NA
J: TRBJ2-2
CDR3: CASRVSGGPNTGELFF

V: TRBV7-3
size: NA
J: TRBJ2-7
CDR3: CASSAGFGEGYEQYF

V: TRBV6-2/TRBV6-3
size: NA
J: TRBJ2-2
CDR3: CASSYSAYANTGELFF

V: TRBV6-5
size: NA
J: TRBJ1-1
CDR3: CASSLQLNTEAFF

V: TRBV2
size: NA
J: TRBJ2-3
CDR3: CASSEAGVRTDTQYF

V: TRBV7-2
size: once
J: TRBJ2-1
CDR3: CASSLRDSSYNEQFF

V: TRBV2
size: once
J: TRBJ2-1
CDR3: CASSEGDSGSYNEQFF

V: TRBV18
size: NA
J: TRBJ2-1
CDR3: CASSPRGLGQFF

V: TRBV30
size: NA
J: TRBJ2-7
CDR3: CACGQGRWEQYF